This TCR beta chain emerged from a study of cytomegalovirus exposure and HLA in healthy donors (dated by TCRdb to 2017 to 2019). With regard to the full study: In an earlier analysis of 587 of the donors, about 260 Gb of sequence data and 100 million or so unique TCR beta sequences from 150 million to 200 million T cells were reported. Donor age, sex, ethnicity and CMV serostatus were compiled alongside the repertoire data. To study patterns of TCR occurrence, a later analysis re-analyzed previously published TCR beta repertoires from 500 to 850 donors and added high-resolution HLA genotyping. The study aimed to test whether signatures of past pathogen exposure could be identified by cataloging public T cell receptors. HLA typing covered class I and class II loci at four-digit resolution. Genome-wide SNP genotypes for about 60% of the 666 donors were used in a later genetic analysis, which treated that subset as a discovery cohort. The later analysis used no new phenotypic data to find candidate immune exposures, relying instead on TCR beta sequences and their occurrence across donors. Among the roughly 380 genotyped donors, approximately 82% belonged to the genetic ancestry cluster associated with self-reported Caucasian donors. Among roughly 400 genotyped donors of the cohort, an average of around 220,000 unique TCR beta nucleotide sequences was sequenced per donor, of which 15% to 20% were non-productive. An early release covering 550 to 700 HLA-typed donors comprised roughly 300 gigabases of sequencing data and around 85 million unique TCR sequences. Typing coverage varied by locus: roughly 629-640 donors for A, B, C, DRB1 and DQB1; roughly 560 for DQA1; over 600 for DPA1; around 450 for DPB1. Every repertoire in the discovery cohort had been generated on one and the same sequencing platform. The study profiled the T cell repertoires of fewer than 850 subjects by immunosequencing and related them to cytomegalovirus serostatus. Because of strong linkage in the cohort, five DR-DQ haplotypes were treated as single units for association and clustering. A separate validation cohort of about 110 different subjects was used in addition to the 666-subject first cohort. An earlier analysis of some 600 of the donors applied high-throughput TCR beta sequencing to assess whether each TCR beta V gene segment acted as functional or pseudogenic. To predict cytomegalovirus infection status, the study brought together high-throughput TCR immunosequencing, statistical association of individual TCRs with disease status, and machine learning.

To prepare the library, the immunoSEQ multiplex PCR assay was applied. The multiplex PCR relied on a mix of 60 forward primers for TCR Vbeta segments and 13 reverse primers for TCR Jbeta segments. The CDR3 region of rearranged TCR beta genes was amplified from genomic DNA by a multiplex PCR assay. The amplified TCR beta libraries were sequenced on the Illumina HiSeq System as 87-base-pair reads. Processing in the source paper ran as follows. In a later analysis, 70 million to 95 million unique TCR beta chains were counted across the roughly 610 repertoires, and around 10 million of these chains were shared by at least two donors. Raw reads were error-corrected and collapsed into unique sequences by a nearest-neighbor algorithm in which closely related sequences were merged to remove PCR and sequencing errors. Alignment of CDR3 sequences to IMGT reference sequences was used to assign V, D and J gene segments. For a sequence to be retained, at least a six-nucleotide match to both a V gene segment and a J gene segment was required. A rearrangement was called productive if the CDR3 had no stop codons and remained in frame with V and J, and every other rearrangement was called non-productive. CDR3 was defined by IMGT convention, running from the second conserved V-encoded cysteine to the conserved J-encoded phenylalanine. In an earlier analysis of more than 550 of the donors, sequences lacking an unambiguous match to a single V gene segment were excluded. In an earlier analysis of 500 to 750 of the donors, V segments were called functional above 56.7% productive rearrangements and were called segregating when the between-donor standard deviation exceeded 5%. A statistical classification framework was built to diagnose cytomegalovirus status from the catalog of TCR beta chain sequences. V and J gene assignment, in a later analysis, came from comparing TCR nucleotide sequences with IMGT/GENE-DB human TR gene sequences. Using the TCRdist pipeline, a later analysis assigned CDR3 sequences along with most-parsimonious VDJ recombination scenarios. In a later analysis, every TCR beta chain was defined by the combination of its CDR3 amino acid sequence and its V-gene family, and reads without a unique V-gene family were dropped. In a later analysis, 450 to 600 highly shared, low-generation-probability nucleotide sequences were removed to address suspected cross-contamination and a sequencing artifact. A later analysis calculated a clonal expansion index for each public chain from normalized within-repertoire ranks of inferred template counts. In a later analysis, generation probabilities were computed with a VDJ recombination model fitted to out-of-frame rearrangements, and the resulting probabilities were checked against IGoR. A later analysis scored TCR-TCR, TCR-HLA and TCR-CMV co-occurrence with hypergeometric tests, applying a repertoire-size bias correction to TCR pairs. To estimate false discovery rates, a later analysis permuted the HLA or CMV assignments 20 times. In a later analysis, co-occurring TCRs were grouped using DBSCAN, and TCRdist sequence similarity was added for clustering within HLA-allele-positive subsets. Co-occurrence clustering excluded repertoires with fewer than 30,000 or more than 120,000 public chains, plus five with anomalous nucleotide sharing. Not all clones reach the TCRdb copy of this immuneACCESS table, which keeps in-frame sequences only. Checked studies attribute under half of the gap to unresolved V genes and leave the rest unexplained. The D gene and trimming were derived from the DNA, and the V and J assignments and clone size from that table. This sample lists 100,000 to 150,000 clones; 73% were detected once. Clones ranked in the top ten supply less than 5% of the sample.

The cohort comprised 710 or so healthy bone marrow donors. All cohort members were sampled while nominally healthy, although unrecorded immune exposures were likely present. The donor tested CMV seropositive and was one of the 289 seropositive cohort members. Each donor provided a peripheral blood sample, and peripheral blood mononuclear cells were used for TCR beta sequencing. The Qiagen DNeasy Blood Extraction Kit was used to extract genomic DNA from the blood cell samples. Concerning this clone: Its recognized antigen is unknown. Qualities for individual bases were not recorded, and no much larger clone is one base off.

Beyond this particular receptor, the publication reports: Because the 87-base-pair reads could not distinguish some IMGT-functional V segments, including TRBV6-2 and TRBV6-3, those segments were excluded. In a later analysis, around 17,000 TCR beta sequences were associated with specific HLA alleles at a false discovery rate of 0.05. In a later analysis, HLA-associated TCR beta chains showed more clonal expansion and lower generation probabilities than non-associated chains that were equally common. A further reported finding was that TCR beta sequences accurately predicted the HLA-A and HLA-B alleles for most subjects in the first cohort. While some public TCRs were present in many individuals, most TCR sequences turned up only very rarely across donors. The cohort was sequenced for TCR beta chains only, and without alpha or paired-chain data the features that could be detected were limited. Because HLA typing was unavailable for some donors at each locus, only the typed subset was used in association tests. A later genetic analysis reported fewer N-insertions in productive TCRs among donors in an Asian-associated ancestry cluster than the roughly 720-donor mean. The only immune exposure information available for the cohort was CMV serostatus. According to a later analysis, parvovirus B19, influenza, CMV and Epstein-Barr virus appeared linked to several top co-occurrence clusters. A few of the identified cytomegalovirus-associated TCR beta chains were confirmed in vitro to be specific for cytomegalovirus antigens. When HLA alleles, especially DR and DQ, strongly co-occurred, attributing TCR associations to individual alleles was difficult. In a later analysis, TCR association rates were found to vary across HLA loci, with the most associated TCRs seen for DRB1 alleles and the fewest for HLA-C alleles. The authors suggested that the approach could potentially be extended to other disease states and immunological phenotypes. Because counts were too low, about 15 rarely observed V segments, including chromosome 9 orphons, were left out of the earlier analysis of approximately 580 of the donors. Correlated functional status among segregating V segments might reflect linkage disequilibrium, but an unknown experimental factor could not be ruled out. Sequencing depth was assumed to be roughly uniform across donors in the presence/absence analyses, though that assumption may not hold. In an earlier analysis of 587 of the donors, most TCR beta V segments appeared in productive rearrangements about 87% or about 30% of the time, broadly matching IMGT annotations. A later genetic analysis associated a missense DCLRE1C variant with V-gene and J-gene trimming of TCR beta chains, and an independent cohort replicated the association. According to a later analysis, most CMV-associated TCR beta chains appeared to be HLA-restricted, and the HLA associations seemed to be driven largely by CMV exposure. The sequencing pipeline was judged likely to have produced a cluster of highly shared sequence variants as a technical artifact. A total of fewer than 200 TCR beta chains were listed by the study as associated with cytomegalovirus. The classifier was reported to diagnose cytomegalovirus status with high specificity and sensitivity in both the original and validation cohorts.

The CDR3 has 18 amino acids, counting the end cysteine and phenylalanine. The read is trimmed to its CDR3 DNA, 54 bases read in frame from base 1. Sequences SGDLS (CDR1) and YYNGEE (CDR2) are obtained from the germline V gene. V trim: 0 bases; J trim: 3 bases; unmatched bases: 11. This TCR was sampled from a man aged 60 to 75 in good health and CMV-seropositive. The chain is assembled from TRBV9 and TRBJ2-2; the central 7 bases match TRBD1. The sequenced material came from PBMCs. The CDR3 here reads CASSVDSTGTFYTGELFF. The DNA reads TGTGCCAGCAGCGTAGATTCGACAGGGACGTTTTACACCGGGGAGCTGTTTTTT.